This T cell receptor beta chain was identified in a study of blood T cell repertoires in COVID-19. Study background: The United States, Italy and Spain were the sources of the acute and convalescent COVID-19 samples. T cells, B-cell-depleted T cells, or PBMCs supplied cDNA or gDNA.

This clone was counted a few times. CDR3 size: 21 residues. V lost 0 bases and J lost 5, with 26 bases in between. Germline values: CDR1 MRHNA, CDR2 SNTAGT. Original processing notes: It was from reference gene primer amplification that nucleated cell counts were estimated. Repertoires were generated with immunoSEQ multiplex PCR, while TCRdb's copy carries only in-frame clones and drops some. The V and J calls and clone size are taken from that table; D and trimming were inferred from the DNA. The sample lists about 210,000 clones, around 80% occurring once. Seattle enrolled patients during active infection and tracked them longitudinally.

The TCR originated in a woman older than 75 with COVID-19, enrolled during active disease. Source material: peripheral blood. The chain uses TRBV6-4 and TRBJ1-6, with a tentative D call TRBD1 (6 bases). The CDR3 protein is CASSDSKTRTLQGTNNSPLHF. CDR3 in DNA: TGTGCCAGCAGTGACTCGAAAACTCGTACTCTACAGGGAACTAATAATTCACCCCTCCACTTT.